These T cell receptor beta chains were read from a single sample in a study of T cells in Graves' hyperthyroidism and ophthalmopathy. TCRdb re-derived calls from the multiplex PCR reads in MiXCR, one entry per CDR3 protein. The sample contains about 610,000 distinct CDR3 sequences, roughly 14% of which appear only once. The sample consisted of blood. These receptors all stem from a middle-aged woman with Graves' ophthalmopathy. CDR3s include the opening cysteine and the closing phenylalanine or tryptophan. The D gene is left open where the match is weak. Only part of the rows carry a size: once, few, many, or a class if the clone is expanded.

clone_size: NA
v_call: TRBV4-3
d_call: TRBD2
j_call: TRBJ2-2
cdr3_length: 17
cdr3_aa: CASSQGTSGTNTGELFF
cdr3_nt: TGCGCCAGCAGCCAAGGGACTAGCGGGACTAACACCGGGGAGCTGTTTTTT

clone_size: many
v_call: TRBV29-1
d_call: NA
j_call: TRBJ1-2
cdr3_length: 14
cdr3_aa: CSVKGDRSNYGYTF
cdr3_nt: TGCAGCGTTAAGGGAGACAGATCTAACTATGGCTACACCTTC

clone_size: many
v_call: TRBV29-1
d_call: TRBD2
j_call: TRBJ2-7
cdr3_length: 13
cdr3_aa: CSVIAGSSYEQYF
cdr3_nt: TGCAGCGTAATAGCGGGAAGCTCCTACGAGCAGTACTTC

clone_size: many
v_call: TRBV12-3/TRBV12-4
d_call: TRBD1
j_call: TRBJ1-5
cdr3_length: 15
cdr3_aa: CASREQGAGNQPQHF
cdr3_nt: TGTGCCAGCAGAGAACAGGGGGCTGGTAATCAGCCCCAGCATTTT

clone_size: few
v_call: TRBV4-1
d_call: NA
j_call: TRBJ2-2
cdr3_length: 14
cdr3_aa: CASSQPQGTGELFF
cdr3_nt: TGCGCCAGCAGCCAACCGCAGGGCACCGGGGAGCTGTTTTTT

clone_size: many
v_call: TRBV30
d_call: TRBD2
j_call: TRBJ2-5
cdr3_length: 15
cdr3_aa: CAWSPLAGRGETQYF
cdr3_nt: TGTGCCTGGAGCCCTCTAGCGGGAAGAGGAGAGACCCAGTACTTC

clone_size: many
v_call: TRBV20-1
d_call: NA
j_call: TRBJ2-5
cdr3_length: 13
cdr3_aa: CSARVGQRRTQYF
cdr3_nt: TGCAGTGCTAGAGTTGGTCAGCGTAGGACCCAGTACTTC

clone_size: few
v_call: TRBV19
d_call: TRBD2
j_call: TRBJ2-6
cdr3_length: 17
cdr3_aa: CASSIKGLGSGANVLTF
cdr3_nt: TGTGCCAGTAGTATAAAGGGACTAGGCTCTGGGGCCAACGTCCTGACTTTC

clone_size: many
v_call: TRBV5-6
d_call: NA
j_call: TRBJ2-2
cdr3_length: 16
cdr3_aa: CASTLIGTLEGGELFF
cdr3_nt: TGTGCCAGCACCCTAATCGGGACACTCGAGGGCGGGGAGCTGTTTTTT

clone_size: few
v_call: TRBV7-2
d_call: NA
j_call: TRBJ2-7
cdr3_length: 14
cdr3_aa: CASSLEMGSYEQYF
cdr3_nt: TGTGCCAGCAGCTTAGAGATGGGGTCCTACGAGCAGTACTTC

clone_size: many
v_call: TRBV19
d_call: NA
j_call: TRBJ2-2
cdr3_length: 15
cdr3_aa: CASSKSRQVPGELFF
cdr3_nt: TGTGCCAGTAGTAAATCTAGACAGGTCCCCGGGGAGCTGTTTTTT

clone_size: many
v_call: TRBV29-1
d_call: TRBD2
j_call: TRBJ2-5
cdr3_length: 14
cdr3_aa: CSADLAAETETQYF
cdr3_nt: TGCAGCGCGGACCTAGCGGCGGAGACAGAGACCCAGTACTTC

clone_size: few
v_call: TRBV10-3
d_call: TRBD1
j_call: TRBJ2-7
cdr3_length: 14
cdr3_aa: CAIINGTGNYEQYF
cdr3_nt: TGTGCCATCATTAACGGGACAGGCAATTACGAGCAGTACTTC

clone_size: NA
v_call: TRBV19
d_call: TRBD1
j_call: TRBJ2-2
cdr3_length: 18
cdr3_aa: CASRKGGWDRSSTGELFF
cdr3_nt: TGTGCCAGTAGGAAGGGGGGTTGGGACAGGTCGAGCACCGGGGAGCTGTTTTTT

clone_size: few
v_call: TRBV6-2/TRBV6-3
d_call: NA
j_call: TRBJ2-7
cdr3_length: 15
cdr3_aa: CASSYRIEGKYEQYF
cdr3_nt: TGTGCCAGCAGTTACCGAATTGAGGGGAAATACGAGCAGTACTTC

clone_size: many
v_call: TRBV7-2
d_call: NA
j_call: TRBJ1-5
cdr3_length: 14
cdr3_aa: CASSLDDLNQPQHF
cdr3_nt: TGTGCCAGCAGCTTAGATGATCTCAATCAGCCCCAGCATTTT

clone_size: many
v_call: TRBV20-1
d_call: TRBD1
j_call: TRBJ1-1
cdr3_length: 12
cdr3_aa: CSARETGSEAFF
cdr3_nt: TGCAGTGCTAGAGAGACAGGGTCTGAAGCTTTCTTT

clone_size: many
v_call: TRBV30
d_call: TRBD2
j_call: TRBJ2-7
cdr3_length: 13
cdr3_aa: CAWSVGLAGEQYF
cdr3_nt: TGTGCCTGGAGTGTAGGACTAGCGGGCGAGCAGTACTTC

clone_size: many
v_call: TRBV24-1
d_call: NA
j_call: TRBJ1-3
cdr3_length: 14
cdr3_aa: CATSDSKSKATIYF
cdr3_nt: TGTGCCACCAGTGATTCGAAATCGAAGGCCACCATATATTTT

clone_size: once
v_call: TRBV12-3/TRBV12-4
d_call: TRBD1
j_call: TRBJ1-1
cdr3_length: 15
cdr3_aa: CASSFFGQGDTEAFF
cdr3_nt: TGTGCCAGCAGTTTTTTTGGACAGGGCGACACTGAAGCTTTCTTT

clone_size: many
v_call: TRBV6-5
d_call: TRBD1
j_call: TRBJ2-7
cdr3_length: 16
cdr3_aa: CASSPLPGQGAYEQYF
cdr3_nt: TGTGCCAGCAGTCCCCTTCCGGGACAGGGGGCTTACGAGCAGTACTTC

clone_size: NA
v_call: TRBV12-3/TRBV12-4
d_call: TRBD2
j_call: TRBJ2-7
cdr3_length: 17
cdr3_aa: CASSRGLAGGGSYEQYF
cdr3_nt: TGTGCCAGCAGTCGTGGACTAGCGGGAGGAGGGTCCTACGAGCAGTACTTC

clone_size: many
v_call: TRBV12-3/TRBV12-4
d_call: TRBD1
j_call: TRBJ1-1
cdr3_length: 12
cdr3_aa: CASSSVRGNAFF
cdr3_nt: TGTGCCAGCAGCTCCGTCAGGGGGAACGCTTTCTTT

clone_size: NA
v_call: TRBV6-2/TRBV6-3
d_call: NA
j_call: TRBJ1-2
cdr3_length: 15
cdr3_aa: CASTHSGTDNYGYTF
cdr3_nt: TGTGCCAGCACTCACTCCGGGACTGATAACTATGGCTACACCTTC

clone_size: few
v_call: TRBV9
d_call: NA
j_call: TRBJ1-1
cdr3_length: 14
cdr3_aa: CASSVAGDSNEAFF
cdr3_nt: TGTGCCAGCAGCGTAGCCGGTGACAGCAACGAAGCTTTCTTT

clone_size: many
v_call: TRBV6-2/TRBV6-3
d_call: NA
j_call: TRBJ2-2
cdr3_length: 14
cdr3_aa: CASSYETFSGELFF
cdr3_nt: TGTGCCAGCAGTTACGAGACGTTCAGCGGGGAGCTGTTTTTT

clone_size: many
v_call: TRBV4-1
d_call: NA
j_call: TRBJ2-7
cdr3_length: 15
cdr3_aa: CASSQVGLAHYEQYF
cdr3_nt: TGCGCCAGCAGCCAAGTCGGCCTAGCGCACTACGAGCAGTACTTC

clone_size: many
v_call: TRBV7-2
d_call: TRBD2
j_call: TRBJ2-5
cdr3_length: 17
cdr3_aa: CASSLVSAGGLQETQYF
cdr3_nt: TGTGCCAGCAGCTTAGTGTCAGCGGGAGGCCTCCAAGAGACCCAGTACTTC

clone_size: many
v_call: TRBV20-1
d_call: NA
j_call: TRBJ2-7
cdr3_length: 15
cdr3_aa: CSASAGTTLSYEQYF
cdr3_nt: TGCAGTGCTAGTGCCGGGACCACGCTCTCCTACGAGCAGTACTTC

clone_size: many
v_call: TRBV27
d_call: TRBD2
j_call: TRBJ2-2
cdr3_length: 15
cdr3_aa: CASRGLASNTGELFF
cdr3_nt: TGTGCCAGCAGGGGACTAGCCTCGAACACCGGGGAGCTGTTTTTT

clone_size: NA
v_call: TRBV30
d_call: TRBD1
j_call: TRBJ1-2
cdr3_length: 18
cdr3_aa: CASSAPGQIWGSNYGYTF
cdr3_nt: TGTGCCAGCAGTGCTCCGGGACAGATATGGGGATCTAACTATGGCTACACCTTC

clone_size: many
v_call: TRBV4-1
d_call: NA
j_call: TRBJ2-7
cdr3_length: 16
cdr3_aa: CASSQDTGEGSYEQYF
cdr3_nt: TGCGCCAGCAGCCAAGACACAGGGGAGGGGTCCTACGAGCAGTACTTC

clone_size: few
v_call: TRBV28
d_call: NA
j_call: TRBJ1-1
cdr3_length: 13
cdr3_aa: CASSPTAAGEAFF
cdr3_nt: TGTGCCAGCAGCCCCACGGCGGCAGGGGAAGCTTTCTTT

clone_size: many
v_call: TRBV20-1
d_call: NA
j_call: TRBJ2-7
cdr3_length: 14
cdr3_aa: CSARDSAAGDEQYF
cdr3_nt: TGCAGTGCTAGAGATTCGGCAGCCGGGGACGAGCAGTACTTC

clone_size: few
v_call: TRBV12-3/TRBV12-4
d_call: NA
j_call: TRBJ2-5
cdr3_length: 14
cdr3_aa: CASSLALGRETQYF
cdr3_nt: TGTGCCAGCAGTTTAGCGCTAGGACGGGAGACCCAGTACTTC

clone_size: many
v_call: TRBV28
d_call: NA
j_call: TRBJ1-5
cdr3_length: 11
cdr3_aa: CASSRYQPQHF
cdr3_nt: TGTGCCAGCAGTAGATATCAGCCCCAGCATTTT

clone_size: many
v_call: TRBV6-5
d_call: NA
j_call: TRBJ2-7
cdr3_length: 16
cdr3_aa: CASSPQPRPGSYEQYF
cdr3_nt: TGTGCCAGCAGTCCTCAGCCGAGGCCGGGCTCCTACGAGCAGTACTTC

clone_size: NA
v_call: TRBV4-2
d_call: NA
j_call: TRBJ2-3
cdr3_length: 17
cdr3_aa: CASSQDPGTSSTDTQYF
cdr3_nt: TGTGCCAGCAGCCAAGATCCAGGGACCAGCAGCACAGATACGCAGTATTTT

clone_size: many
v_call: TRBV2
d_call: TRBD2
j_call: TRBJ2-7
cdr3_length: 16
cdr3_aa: CASSESPAGDLYEQYF
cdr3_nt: TGTGCCAGCAGTGAATCCCCAGCGGGAGACCTCTACGAGCAGTACTTC

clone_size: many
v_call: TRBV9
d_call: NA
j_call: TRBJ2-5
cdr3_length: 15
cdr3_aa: CASSVGFRDGETQYF
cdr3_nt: TGTGCCAGCAGCGTCGGCTTTCGGGATGGGGAGACCCAGTACTTC

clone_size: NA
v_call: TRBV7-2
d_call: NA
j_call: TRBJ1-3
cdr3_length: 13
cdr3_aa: CASSWDSGNTIYF
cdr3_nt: TGTGCCAGCAGCTGGGACTCCGGAAACACCATATATTTT

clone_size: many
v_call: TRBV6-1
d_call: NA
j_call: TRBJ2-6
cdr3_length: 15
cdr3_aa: CAGATASSGANVLTF
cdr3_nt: TGTGCCGGGGCGACAGCAAGCTCTGGGGCCAACGTCCTGACTTTC

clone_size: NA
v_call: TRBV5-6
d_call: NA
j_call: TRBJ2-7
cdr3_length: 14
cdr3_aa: CASSQLRVSYEQYF
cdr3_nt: TGTGCCAGCAGCCAGCTAAGAGTTTCATACGAGCAGTACTTC

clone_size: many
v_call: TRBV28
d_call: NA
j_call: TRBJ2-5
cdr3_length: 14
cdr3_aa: CASSQYRHQETQYF
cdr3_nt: TGTGCCAGCAGTCAGTACAGGCACCAAGAGACCCAGTACTTC

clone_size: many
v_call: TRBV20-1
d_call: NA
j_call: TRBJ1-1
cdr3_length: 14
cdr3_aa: CSARDGKRVTEAFF
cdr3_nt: TGCAGTGCTAGAGATGGCAAAAGAGTGACTGAAGCTTTCTTT